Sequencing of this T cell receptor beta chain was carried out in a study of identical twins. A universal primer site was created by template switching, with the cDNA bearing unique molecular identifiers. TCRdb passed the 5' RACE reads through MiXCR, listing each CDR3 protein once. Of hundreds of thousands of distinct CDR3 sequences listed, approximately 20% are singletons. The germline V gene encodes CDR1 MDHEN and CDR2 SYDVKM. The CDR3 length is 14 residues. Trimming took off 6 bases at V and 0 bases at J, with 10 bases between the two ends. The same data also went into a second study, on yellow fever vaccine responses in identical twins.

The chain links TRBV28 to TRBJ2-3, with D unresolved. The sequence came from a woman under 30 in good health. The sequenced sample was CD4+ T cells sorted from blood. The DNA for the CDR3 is TGTGCCAGCAGACGGCTCATTAGCACAGATACGCAGTATTTT. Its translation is CASRRLISTDTQYF.